This TCR beta chain was obtained from a study of blood T cell repertoires in COVID-19. Study-wide background: Sites across the United States, Italy and Spain contributed samples from acute and convalescent COVID-19.

Cohorts were assigned according to the clinical history that participants reported. Sequenced by immunoSEQ multiplex PCR; TCRdb stores in-frame clones only, minus some. Of about 310,000 clones in the sample, around 92% were seen once. After removal of 4 bases from V and 2 bases from J, the junction contained 3 bases not matched to a gene. CDR3 size: 15 residues. The germline CDR1 and CDR2 sequences are SGHRS and YFSETQ. The chain has TRBV5-1 and TRBJ2-7, with 13 positions matching TRBD2. Sequencing input: PBMCs or T cells enriched from blood (not recorded which). The TCR was taken from a woman aged 25 to 39 who had recovered from COVID-19. The CDR3 bases are TGCGCCAGCAGCAAACTAGCGGGAGGGCCCTACGAGCAGTACTTC. Amino acid sequence: CASSKLAGGPYEQYF.